This TCR beta chain was identified in a study of identical twins. This clonotype was detected only a few times. Antigen unknown. Notes on the study in general: Shared out-of-frame alpha sequences (those common to twins) showed excess low generation probability. Twin sharing of out-of-frame TCR alpha was underestimated by models in monozygotic pairs. The authors drew conclusions from cross-sectional statistical analysis rather than following the same donors.

Unique molecular identifiers were present on the cDNA, and a universal primer site came from template switching. Via MiXCR, TCRdb re-called the 5' RACE reads, giving one row per CDR3 protein. Here the sample spans some 710,000 distinct CDR3 sequences, around 5.7% being singletons. The CDR3 is made up of 17 amino acids. V lost 1 base and J lost 0; bases outside the gene matches: 3. CDR1 and CDR2 from the germline V gene are SGHAT and FQNNGV. Source material: naive T cells sorted from blood. V gene TRBV11-2 combines with J gene TRBJ2-5; 12 nucleotides align to TRBD2. This receptor was obtained from a man between 18 and 29 years old in good health. In nucleotides, the CDR3 is TGTGCCAGCAGCTTAGTTCGGACTAGCGGGAACCAAGAGACCCAGTACTTC. Residues: CASSLVRTSGNQETQYF.